The T cell receptor (beta chain) under discussion was sequenced for a study of blood T cell repertoires in COVID-19. Study summary: There were acute and convalescent COVID-19 samples, and they came from the United States, Italy and Spain. The cDNA or gDNA used as material had been derived from T cells, B-cell-depleted T cells, or PBMCs.

The length of the CDR3 is 13 residues. V was clipped by 5 bases and J by 2 bases, with 10 bases between them. CDR1 SGHVS and CDR2 FQNEAQ come from the germline V gene. Authors' analysis steps: Reference gene primer amplification gave nucleated cell count estimates. Libraries were prepared by immunoSEQ multiplex PCR; TCRdb keeps only in-frame clonotypes and omits some of them. The V and J calls and the clone size are those of that table, but D and trimming were determined from the DNA. Here the sample spans about 100,000 clones, about 89% being singletons. The sequenced material came from peripheral blood. The sequence came from a man aged 45 to 65 with active COVID-19. The V and J genes are TRBV7-8 and TRBJ2-7; D perhaps matches TRBD2 (6 bases). As DNA, the CDR3 is TGTGCCAGCAGCCGCGGGGTTGCCTACGAGCAGTACGTC. Protein: CASSRGVAYEQYV.